One sample yielded the 29 T cell receptor beta chains listed below, sequenced in a study of blood T cell repertoires in COVID-19. Sequenced by immunoSEQ multiplex PCR; TCRdb stores in-frame clones only, minus some. The repertoire holds more than 200,000 clones, with around 80% as singletons. The sequencing sample was made of PBMCs or T cells enriched from blood (not recorded which). These receptors came from a woman aged 40-49 years with acute COVID-19.

This chain joins TRBV18 and TRBJ1-4; no clear D. The CDR3 extends over 14 amino acids. Germline values: CDR1 KGHSH, CDR2 LQKENI. V shed 6 bases and J shed 5 bases, with 13 bases lying between them. CDR3 amino acids: CASSHENSNEKLFF. The CDR3 bases are TGTGCCAGCTCTCACGAAAATAGCAATGAAAAACTGTTTTTT.

The gene calls are TRBV7-2 and TRBJ1-2, with 10 bases identical to TRBD1. V lost 2 bases to trimming and J lost 7 bases; unmatched junction nucleotides: 7. Germline CDR1 and CDR2: SGHTA and FQGNSA. This CDR3 spans 15 amino acids. As DNA, the CDR3 is TGTGCCAGCAGCTTACAGGGGACAGGGGAGGGTGGCTACACCTTC. Amino acid sequence: CASSLQGTGEGGYTF.

This chain connects TRBV28 to TRBJ2-6, with 8 bases aligning to TRBD1. The CDR3 consists of 15 residues. Per the germline V gene, CDR1 is MDHEN and CDR2 is SYDVKM. V lost 6 bases to trimming and J lost 1 base; unmatched junction nucleotides: 2. CDR3 in DNA: TGTGCCAGCAGCGACAGGGGATCTGGGGCCAACGTCCTGACTTTC. Encoded protein: CASSDRGSGANVLTF.

The gene calls are TRBV18 and TRBJ2-1; 7 nucleotides align to TRBD1. From germline, CDR1 is KGHSH and CDR2 LQKENI. This CDR3 is 15 amino acids long. The junction had 9 bases not matched to a gene; V was cut back by 6 bases and J by 4 bases. In nucleotides, the CDR3 is TGTGCCAGCTCTCCCGACAGGGAACTTTACAATGAGCAGTTCTTC. This gives the protein CASSPDRELYNEQFF.

The CDR3 region is CASSSPGTSVQETQYF. The DNA of the CDR3 is TGTGCCAGCAGTTCACCCGGGACTAGCGTCCAAGAGACCCAGTACTTC. The genes are TRBV6-2 or TRBV6-3 and TRBJ2-5, with 10 bases lining up with TRBD2. Unmatched junction bases numbered 6, after V lost 4 bases and J lost 1 base. The CDR3 totals 16 residues. The germline V gene encodes CDR1 MNHEY and CDR2 SVGEGT.

The chain couples TRBV7-9 to TRBJ2-1; TRBD2 aligns across 9 bases. The CDR3 spans 16 residues. With 8 bases clipped from V and 3 bases from J, the junction kept 11 bases outside the gene matches. Germline V gene data show CDR1 as SEHNR and CDR2 as FQNEAQ (reference sequence). The CDR3 region has the DNA TGTGCCAGCTTGGGCGGGAGGGCCGGCGTCTACAATGAGCAGTTCTTC. It translates to CASLGGRAGVYNEQFF.

This rearrangement joins TRBV12-3 or TRBV12-4 to TRBJ1-2; D gene unclear. This CDR3 region has 13 residues. The V and J ends lost 6 bases and 6 bases respectively, with 14 bases between them. The CDR3 region is CASSLTSPNGYTF. For the CDR3, the DNA is TGTGCCAGCAGCTTGACATCCCCGAATGGCTACACCTTC.

This rearrangement joins TRBV2 to TRBJ1-2, with a tentative D call TRBD1 (6 bases). V shed 9 bases and J shed 1 base, with 12 bases lying between them. The CDR3 has 13 amino acids. From germline, CDR1 is SNHLY and CDR2 FYNNEI. This CDR3 reads CASLGQFNYGYTF. CDR3 bases: TGTGCCAGTTTGGGACAATTTAACTATGGCTACACCTTC.

About this clone: Other nucleotide sequences in the sample specify the same CDR3. V gene TRBV9 combines with J gene TRBJ1-1, with a weak D call TRBD1 (6 bases). Per the germline V gene, CDR1 is SGDLS and CDR2 is YYNGEE. The CDR3 length is 14 residues. Trimming stripped 0 bases from V and 1 base from J, with 7 bases between. The CDR3 bases are TGTGCCAGCAGCGTAGCACAGGGGAACACTGAAGCTTTCTTT. It codes for CASSVAQGNTEAFF.

This chain uses TRBV7-2 with TRBJ2-2; TRBD1 might be the D (5 bases). The V end lost 5 bases, the J end lost 0 bases, and 10 bases lay between the germline ends. The CDR3 spans 15 residues. Germline CDR1 SGHTA, CDR2 FQGNSA. This CDR3 is CASSVQDSNTGELFF. The CDR3 coding sequence is TGTGCCAGCAGCGTACAGGATTCGAACACCGGGGAGCTGTTTTTT. The entire variable domain, with the rest obtained from reference TRBV7-2 and TRBJ2-2, is as follows: GAGVSQSPSNKVTEKGKDVELRCDPISGHTALYWYRQSLGQGLEFLIYFQGNSAPDKSGLPSDRFSAERTGGSVSTLTIQRTQQEDSAVYLCASSVQDSNTGELFFGEGSRLTVL.

This clone occurred a few times. The genes are TRBV29-1 and TRBJ2-1, with D possibly matching TRBD2 (7 bases). The CDR3 extends over 15 amino acids. Germline assignment: CDR1 SQVTM and CDR2 ANQGSEA. The V end was cut by 7 bases, the J end by 3 bases, with 19 bases between. CDR3 nucleotide sequence: TGCAGCGCATCCAACCGGGGGGCTAGCTACAATGAGCAGTTCTTC. This translates into CSASNRGASYNEQFF.

The V and J genes are TRBV15 and TRBJ1-2; possibly TRBD1 for D (6 bases). Trimming cost V 0 bases and J 1 base, with 15 bases left between them. The CDR3 spans 17 residues. Germline V gives CDR1 LNHNV, CDR2 YYDKDF (reference sequence). CDR3 nucleotides: TGTGCCACCAGCAGAGAAGGGGGGGGAACAATTAACTATGGCTACACCTTC. Translated: CATSREGGGTINYGYTF.

The chain employs TRBV19 and TRBJ1-1; 7 nucleotides match TRBD1. Germline lookup yields CDR1 LNHDA and CDR2 SQIVND (reference sequence). CDR3 length equals 16 residues. The trim removed 4 bases at V and 0 bases at J, leaving 8 bases unmatched. The CDR3 protein is CASSTLRTGLNTEAFF. In DNA form, the CDR3 reads TGTGCCAGTAGTACCCTCAGGACAGGTCTGAACACTGAAGCTTTCTTT.

The V call is TRBV6-1, the J call TRBJ1-4; D is ambiguous. Trimming stripped 0 bases from V and 15 bases from J, with 14 bases between. The CDR3 loop spans 13 amino acids. Germline values: CDR1 MNHNS, CDR2 SASEGT. Written as DNA, the CDR3 is TGTGCCAGCAGTGAAGCGCTTCCTACCGCCTTGTTTTTT. Translation: CASSEALPTALFF.

This chain connects TRBV5-1 to TRBJ2-1, with TRBD1 matching over 9 bases. Germline values: CDR1 SGHRS, CDR2 YFSETQ. The ends lost 8 bases at V and 4 bases at J; junction bases unmatched: 10. The CDR3 sequence is 15 residues long. The CDR3, as DNA: TGCGCCAGTGCAGAAGGGACAGGGTCGTACAATGAGCAGTTCTTC. Its translation: CASAEGTGSYNEQFF.

The CDR3 here is CASSYSEAGGGYGYTF. CDR3 DNA: TGTGCCAGCAGTTACTCGGAGGCAGGGGGTGGCTATGGCTACACCTTC. The genes are TRBV6-6 and TRBJ1-2; 7 bases are a match to TRBD1. CDR1 and CDR2 (germline): MNHNY, SVGAGI (reference sequence). The CDR3 extends over 16 amino acids. Germline trimming cut 0 bases from V and 4 bases from J; bases unmatched to any gene: 8.

This clone was detected only a few times. The gene calls are TRBV5-6 and TRBJ2-5, with D perhaps TRBD1 (5 bases). From germline, CDR1 is SGHDT and CDR2 YYEEEE. The CDR3 length is 13 residues. Trimming shortened V by 4 bases and J by 2 bases, and 9 bases separated the two germline ends. The CDR3 DNA follows: TGTGCCAGCAGCGTACAGGATCAAGAGACCCAGTACTTC. Encoded protein: CASSVQDQETQYF.

The chain joins TRBV7-6 to TRBJ2-1; D is uncertain. V was trimmed by 5 bases and J by 2 bases, leaving 13 bases between them. The CDR3 length is 15 residues. CDR1 is SGHVS and CDR2 is FNYEAQ in the germline V gene. The chain's CDR3 is CASSQDLPPYNEQFF. CDR3 nucleotide sequence: TGTGCCAGCAGCCAGGATCTACCGCCCTACAATGAGCAGTTCTTC.

The V and J genes are TRBV6-4 and TRBJ1-2; TRBD1 agrees at 7 bases. Per germline, CDR1 MRHNA and CDR2 SNTAGT. The CDR3 length is 13 residues. The V segment lost 5 bases and the J segment 2 bases; nucleotides outside the gene matches: 2. Here the CDR3 DNA reads TGTGCCAGCAGTTCGACAGGGAACTATGGCTACACCTTC. Protein: CASSSTGNYGYTF.

This clone was detected once. The genes are TRBV6-5 and TRBJ2-2; 9 positions agree with TRBD1. Germline CDR1 is MNHEY and CDR2 is SVGAGI. J was trimmed by 4 bases and V by 5 bases; bases with no gene match: 5. The CDR3 runs to 15 residues. The CDR3 bases are TGTGCCAGCAGTCGGCTACAGGGGGCCACCGGGGAGCTGTTTTTT. Translating it yields CASSRLQGATGELFF.

The chain uses TRBV3-1 (or the pseudogene TRBV3-2) and TRBJ1-6; D unresolved. CDR1 is LGHDT, CDR2 YNNKEL, per germline (reference sequence). This CDR3 has 15 amino acids. Trimming took 4 bases from V and 0 from J, leaving 7 bases between them. CDR3 in amino acids: CASSPQSSYNSPLHF. Here the CDR3 DNA reads TGTGCCAGCAGCCCACAGAGCTCCTATAATTCACCCCTCCACTTT.

The J gene is TRBJ2-1, the V gene TRBV28; 7 positions match TRBD2. CDR1 is MDHEN and CDR2 is SYDVKM in the germline V gene. There are 15 residues in the CDR3. V shed 6 bases, J shed 2 bases, and the junction held 7 bases outside the gene matches. The CDR3 sequence: CASSPPLAPYNEQFF. The CDR3 nucleotides are TGTGCCAGCAGCCCCCCACTAGCGCCCTACAATGAGCAGTTCTTC.

The DNA for the CDR3 is TGTGCCAGCAGTTACACAGGGGGCAACACTGAAGCTTTCTTT. Translation: CASSYTGGNTEAFF. J is TRBJ1-1 and V is TRBV6-2 or TRBV6-3, with 9 bases aligning to TRBD1. This CDR3 region has 14 residues. The germline V gene has CDR1 MNHEY and CDR2 SVGEGT. V lost 2 bases to trimming and J lost 2 bases; unmatched junction nucleotides: 0.

The V call is TRBV10-3, the J call TRBJ1-6, with D tentatively TRBD1 (5 bases). V was trimmed by 2 bases and J by 6 bases, leaving 8 bases between them. The CDR3 length is 14 residues. The germline CDR1 and CDR2 sequences are ENHRY and SYGVKD. For the CDR3, the DNA is TGTGCCATCAGTGAGGGACAAGTTAATTCACCCCTCCACTTT. This sequence encodes CAISEGQVNSPLHF.

The V and J genes are TRBV10-3 and TRBJ2-7; 9 bases agree with TRBD1. The CDR3 has 16 amino acids. Germline V gene data show CDR1 as ENHRY and CDR2 as SYGVKD. V gave up 3 bases and J gave up 6 bases; unmatched junction bases: 12. Written as DNA, the CDR3 is TGTGCCATCAGTGAAACAGGGGGCGCTGTGACTGCCGAGCAGTACTTC. It is translated as CAISETGGAVTAEQYF.

V gene TRBV28 combines with J gene TRBJ1-2, with D possibly matching TRBD1 (6 bases). This CDR3 comprises 14 residues. The V end lost 3 bases, the J end lost 3 bases, and 11 bases lay between the germline ends. Germline-derived CDR1 and CDR2 are MDHEN and SYDVKM. The CDR3 reads CASSLVRGDYGYTF. In DNA form, the CDR3 reads TGTGCCAGCAGTTTGGTCAGGGGCGACTATGGCTACACCTTC.

As concerns this clone: The junction departs from germline at one end; a sequencing error may be responsible. The chain has TRBV10-1 and TRBJ1-1; D may be TRBD1 (6 bases). The length of the CDR3 is 14 residues. Looked up from germline, CDR1 is WNHNN and CDR2 is SYGVQD (reference sequence). The CDR3 nucleotides read TGCGCCAGCAGTTCTGGGACACTGAACGCTGAAGCTTTCTTT. Translation gives CASSSGTLNAEAFF.

This clone was detected once. The chain joins TRBV9 to TRBJ1-6; D call uncertain. V lost 2 bases and J lost 6, with 12 bases in between. CDR1 and CDR2 (germline): SGDLS, YYNGEE. The CDR3 sequence is 15 residues long. The CDR3 coding sequence is TGTGCCAGCAGCGTTCGGGGAGTGGGTAATTCACCCCTCCACTTT. Its translation is CASSVRGVGNSPLHF. The full variable domain, completed using reference TRBV9 and TRBJ1-6, is DSGVTQTPKHLITATGQRVTLRCSPRSGDLSVYWYQQSLDQGLQFLIQYYNGEERAKGNILERFSAQQFPDLHSELNLSSLELGDSALYFCASSVRGVGNSPLHFGNGTRLTVT.

Only one count was recorded for this clone. The rearrangement joins TRBV7-2 to TRBJ1-6; 9 nucleotides agree with TRBD1. The V and J ends lost 5 bases and 9 bases, in that order; junction bases with no gene match: 5. The CDR3 runs 14 residues. The germline V gene encodes CDR1 SGHTA and CDR2 FQGNSA. The CDR3 DNA sequence: TGTGCCAGCAGCCCGGACAGGGGAAGTTCACCCCTCCACTTT. This gives the protein CASSPDRGSSPLHF. Filled out from reference TRBV7-2 and TRBJ1-6, the complete variable domain reads GAGVSQSPSNKVTEKGKDVELRCDPISGHTALYWYRQSLGQGLEFLIYFQGNSAPDKSGLPSDRFSAERTGGSVSTLTIQRTQQEDSAVYLCASSPDRGSSPLHFGNGTRLTVT.